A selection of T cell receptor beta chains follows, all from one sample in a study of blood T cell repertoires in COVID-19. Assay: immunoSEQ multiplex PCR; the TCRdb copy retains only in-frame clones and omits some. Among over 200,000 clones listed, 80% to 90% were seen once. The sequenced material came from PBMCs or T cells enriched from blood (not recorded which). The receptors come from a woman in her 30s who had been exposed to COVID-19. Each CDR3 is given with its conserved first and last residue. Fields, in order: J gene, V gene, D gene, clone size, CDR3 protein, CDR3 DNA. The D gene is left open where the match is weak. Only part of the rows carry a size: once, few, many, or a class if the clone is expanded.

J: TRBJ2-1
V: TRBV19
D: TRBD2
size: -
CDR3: CASSQSGRAYNEQFF
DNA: TGTGCCAGTAGCCAAAGCGGGAGGGCCTACAATGAGCAGTTCTTC

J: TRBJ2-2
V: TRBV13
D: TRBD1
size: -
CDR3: CASSFDRVTGELFF
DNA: TGTGCCAGCAGCTTTGACAGGGTGACCGGGGAGCTGTTTTTT

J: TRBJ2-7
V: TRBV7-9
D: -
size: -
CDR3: CASSGVLFGSDSYEQYF
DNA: TGTGCCAGCAGCGGGGTGCTGTTCGGGAGTGACTCCTACGAGCAGTACTTC

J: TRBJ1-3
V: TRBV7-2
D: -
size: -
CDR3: CASSPIAPYSGNTIYF
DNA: TGTGCCAGCAGCCCCATAGCCCCGTACTCTGGAAACACCATATATTTT

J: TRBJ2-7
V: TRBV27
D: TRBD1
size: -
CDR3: CASSFWTGFPYEQYF
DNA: TGTGCCAGCAGTTTCTGGACAGGTTTTCCCTACGAGCAGTACTTC

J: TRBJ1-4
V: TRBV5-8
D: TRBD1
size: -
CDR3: CASSGTGGLANEKLFF
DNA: TGTGCCAGCAGCGGAACAGGGGGCTTAGCTAATGAAAAACTGTTTTTT

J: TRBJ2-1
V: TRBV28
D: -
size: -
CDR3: CASSLQYNEQFF
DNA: TGTGCCAGCAGTTTACAGTACAATGAGCAGTTCTTC

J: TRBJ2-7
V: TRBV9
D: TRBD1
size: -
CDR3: CASSAGQGFEQYF
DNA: TGTGCCAGCAGCGCGGGACAGGGGTTCGAGCAGTACTTC

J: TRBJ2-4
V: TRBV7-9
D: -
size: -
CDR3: CASSSTLGQGGNKNIQYF
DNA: TGTGCCAGCAGCTCCACCTTAGGGCAGGGGGGTAACAAAAACATTCAGTACTTC

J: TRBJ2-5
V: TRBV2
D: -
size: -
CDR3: CASSALRSQETQYF
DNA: TGTGCCAGCAGTGCCTTGCGGTCCCAAGAGACCCAGTACTTC

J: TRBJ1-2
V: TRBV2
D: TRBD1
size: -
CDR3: CASSEQGDSNYGYTF
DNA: TGTGCCAGCAGTGAACAAGGGGACAGCAACTATGGCTACACCTTC

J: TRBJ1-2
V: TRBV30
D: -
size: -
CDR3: CAWSLPDREFYGYTF
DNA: TGTGCCTGGAGTTTACCGGACAGAGAATTCTATGGCTACACCTTC

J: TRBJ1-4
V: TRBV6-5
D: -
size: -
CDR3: CASSPGLPGEEKLFF
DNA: TGTGCCAGCAGTCCAGGCCTGCCCGGGGAGGAAAAACTGTTTTTT

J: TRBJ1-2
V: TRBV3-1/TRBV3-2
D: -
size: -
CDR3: CASSQDLGGLYGYTF
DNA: TGTGCCAGCAGCCAAGACCTTGGGGGCCTCTATGGCTACACCTTC

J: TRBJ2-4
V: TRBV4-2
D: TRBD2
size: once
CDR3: CASSQASTSAQYF
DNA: TGTGCCAGCAGCCAGGCGTCGACTAGCGCGCAGTACTTC

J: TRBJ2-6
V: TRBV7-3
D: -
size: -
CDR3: CASAAAGSGANVLTF
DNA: TGTGCCAGCGCGGCGGCTGGCTCTGGGGCCAACGTCCTGACTTTC

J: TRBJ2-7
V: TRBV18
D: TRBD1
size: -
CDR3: CASSPRQGSPYEQYF
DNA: TGTGCCAGCTCACCCCGACAGGGGTCGCCTTACGAGCAGTACTTC

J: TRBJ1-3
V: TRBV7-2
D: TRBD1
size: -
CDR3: CASSVTGPVSGNTIYF
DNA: TGTGCCAGCAGCGTGACAGGGCCTGTCTCTGGAAACACCATATATTTT

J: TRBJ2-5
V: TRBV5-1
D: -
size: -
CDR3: CASSFTQGGGETQYF
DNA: TGCGCCAGCAGTTTTACTCAGGGAGGAGGGGAGACCCAGTACTTC

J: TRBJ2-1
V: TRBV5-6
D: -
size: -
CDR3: CASSLLNWRGYNEQFF
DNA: TGTGCCAGCAGCTTGCTTAACTGGCGGGGCTACAATGAGCAGTTCTTC

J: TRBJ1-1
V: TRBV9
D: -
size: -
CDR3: CASNPGGARNTEAFF
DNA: TGTGCCAGCAACCCAGGAGGGGCGAGGAACACTGAAGCTTTCTTT

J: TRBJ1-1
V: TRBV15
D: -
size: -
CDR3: CATSRTNRAANTEAFF
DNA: TGTGCCACCAGCAGGACAAACAGGGCCGCGAACACTGAAGCTTTCTTT

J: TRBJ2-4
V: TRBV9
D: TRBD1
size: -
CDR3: CASSAARPGQALAKNIQYF
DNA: TGTGCCAGCAGCGCCGCTCGACCGGGACAGGCCCTAGCCAAAAACATTCAGTACTTC

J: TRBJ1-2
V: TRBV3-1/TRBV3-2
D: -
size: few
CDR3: CASSPRQDYGYTF
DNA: TGTGCCAGCAGCCCGCGACAGGACTATGGCTACACCTTC

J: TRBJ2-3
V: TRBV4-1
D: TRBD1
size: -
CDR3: CASSLERDRPSDTQYF
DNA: TGCGCCAGCAGCCTCGAGAGGGACAGGCCCTCAGATACGCAGTATTTT

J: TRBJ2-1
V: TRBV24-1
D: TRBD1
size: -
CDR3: CATRGQVNEQFF
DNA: TGTGCCACCAGGGGACAGGTCAATGAGCAGTTCTTC

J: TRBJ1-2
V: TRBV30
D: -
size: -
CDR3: CAWNLGLNYGYTF
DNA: TGTGCCTGGAACCTGGGCCTTAACTATGGCTACACCTTC

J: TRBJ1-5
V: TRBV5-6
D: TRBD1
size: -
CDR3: CASSFGQGGQPQHF
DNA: TGTGCCAGCAGCTTCGGACAGGGCGGCCAGCCCCAGCATTTT

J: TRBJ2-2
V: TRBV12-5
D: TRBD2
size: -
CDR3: CASGLTLAGSTGELFF
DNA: TGTGCTAGTGGTTTGACTCTAGCGGGATCCACCGGGGAGCTGTTTTTT

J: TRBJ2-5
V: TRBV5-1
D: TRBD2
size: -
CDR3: CASSLSPAGGRETQYF
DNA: TGCGCCAGCAGCTTATCTCCAGCGGGAGGGCGGGAGACCCAGTACTTC

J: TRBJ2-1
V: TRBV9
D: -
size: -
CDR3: CASSVGAAGHIYNEQFF
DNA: TGTGCCAGCAGCGTTGGAGCGGCGGGCCATATCTACAATGAGCAGTTCTTC

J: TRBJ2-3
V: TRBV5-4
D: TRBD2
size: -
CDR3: CASSRTSGIKQYF
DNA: TGTGCCAGCAGCCGGACTAGCGGGATAAAGCAGTATTTT

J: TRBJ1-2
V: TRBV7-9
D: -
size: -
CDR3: CASSLLAGDMDGYTF
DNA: TGTGCCAGCAGCTTATTAGCAGGGGACATGGATGGCTACACCTTC

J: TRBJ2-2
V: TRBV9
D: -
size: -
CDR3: CASSVAPTGELFF
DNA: TGTGCCAGCAGCGTAGCTCCCACCGGGGAGCTGTTTTTT

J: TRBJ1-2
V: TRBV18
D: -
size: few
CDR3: CASSPSGVGYTF
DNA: TGTGCCAGCTCACCGTCAGGGGTAGGCTACACCTTC

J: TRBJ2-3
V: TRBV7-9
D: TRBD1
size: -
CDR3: CASSSAGQGADTQYF
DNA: TGTGCCAGCAGCTCCGCGGGACAGGGGGCGGATACGCAGTATTTT

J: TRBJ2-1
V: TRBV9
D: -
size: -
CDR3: CASSVVPTGTPARNEQFF
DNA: TGTGCCAGCAGCGTAGTGCCTACCGGGACTCCAGCGAGGAATGAGCAGTTCTTC

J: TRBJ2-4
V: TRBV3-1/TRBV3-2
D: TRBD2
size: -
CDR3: CASSPGTSGRGMDIQYF
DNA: TGTGCCAGCAGCCCGGGGACTAGCGGGAGGGGGATGGACATTCAGTACTTC

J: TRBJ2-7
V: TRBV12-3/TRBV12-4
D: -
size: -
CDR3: CASSPGGGAEQYF
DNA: TGTGCCAGCAGTCCCGGAGGAGGGGCAGAGCAGTACTTC

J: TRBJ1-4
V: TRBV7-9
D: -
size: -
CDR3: CATWREGIYEKLFF
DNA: TGTGCCACATGGCGCGAGGGTATATATGAAAAACTGTTTTTT

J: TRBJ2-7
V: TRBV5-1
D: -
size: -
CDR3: CASSSGLYYEQYF
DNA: TGCGCCAGCAGCTCGGGACTTTACTACGAGCAGTACTTC

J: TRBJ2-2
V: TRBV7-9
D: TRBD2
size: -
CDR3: CASSFGLAGELFF
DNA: TGTGCCAGCAGCTTCGGACTAGCCGGGGAGCTGTTTTTT

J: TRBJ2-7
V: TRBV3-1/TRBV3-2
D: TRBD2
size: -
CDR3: CASSQARASGSYEQYF
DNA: TGTGCCAGCAGCCAAGCTCGGGCTAGCGGGAGCTACGAGCAGTACTTC